This TCR beta chain stems from a study of human thymus T cells. General study findings and limits: It looked as if thymic and blood repertoires used V and J genes in a biased way.

Generated by immunoSEQ multiplex PCR, the TCRdb table keeps only in-frame clones and is missing some. Here the sample spans 40,000 to 45,000 clones, about 93% being singletons. As regards this clone: What it binds is unknown.

Trimming shortened V by 0 bases and J by 8 bases, and 2 bases separated the two germline ends. The germline CDR1 and CDR2 sequences are MNHNS and SASEGT. The length of the CDR3 is 12 residues. The receptor's source is a boy in the first two years of life with a congenital heart defect but otherwise immunologically healthy. The sample consisted of blood. The chain recombines TRBV6-1 with TRBJ1-6, with D unclear. CDR3 sequence: CASSEAHSPLHF. The CDR3 DNA follows: TGTGCCAGCAGTGAAGCACATTCACCCCTCCACTTT.